The 23 T cell receptor beta chains reported below all come from one sample, sequenced in a study of T-cell memory formation after mild COVID-19. TCRdb re-called the 5' RACE reads with MiXCR, one entry per CDR3 protein. This table has approximately 210,000 distinct CDR3 sequences, 18% appearing once. Sequencing input: PBMCs or a T cell subset sorted from them (not recorded which). The receptor source for this set is an adult woman who had mild COVID-19 (a few samples of this study predate the infection). Cell type and time point are not known.

This clonotype was seen a handful of times. The CDR3 here is CASSRTPASYEQYF. In DNA form, the CDR3 reads TGCGCCAGCAGCCGGACACCCGCTTCCTACGAGCAGTACTTC. J is TRBJ2-7 and V is TRBV5-1, with D possibly matching TRBD1 (5 bases). V was pared by 4 bases and J by 1 base, with 12 bases between. Germline V CDR1 and CDR2: SGHRS, YFSETQ. CDR3 size: 14 residues.

This clonotype has a handful of counts. The chain joins TRBV6-5 to TRBJ2-3; D is possibly TRBD1 (6 bases). V was shortened by 4 bases and J by 2 bases, with 16 bases between the two germline ends. The CDR3 loop spans 16 amino acids. Germline CDR1 and CDR2: MNHEY and SVGAGI. The CDR3 nucleotides read TGTGCCAGCAGTTTCGACAGGACAAAGGCCACAGATACGCAGTATTTT. Translated, it gives CASSFDRTKATDTQYF.

The CDR3 nucleotides are TGCAGTGCTTTAAGCCCCGCGGGGGGCTCAGATACGCAGTATTTT. Translation: CSALSPAGGSDTQYF. The chain employs TRBV20-1 and TRBJ2-3; 8 bases are a match to TRBD2. Germline loops: CDR1 DFQATT, CDR2 SNEGSKA (reference sequence). There are 15 residues in the CDR3. Trimming at V came to 5 bases and at J to 4 bases, leaving 11 bases not matched to a gene.

The V gene is TRBV27, the J gene TRBJ2-7; TRBD1 is a possible D gene (5 bases). V gave up 0 bases and J gave up 5 bases, with 14 bases separating them. CDR1 and CDR2 (germline): MNHEY, SMNVEV (reference sequence). The CDR3 totals 15 residues. CDR3 in amino acids: CASSLSFPGRHEQYF. The CDR3 region has the DNA TGTGCCAGCAGTTTATCGTTTCCAGGGCGGCACGAGCAGTACTTC.

This chain connects TRBV27 to TRBJ2-5, with 7 bases that match TRBD1. With 5 bases clipped from V and 5 bases from J, the junction kept 8 bases outside the gene matches. Per the germline V gene, CDR1 is MNHEY and CDR2 is SMNVEV (reference sequence). This CDR3 is 14 amino acids long. For the CDR3, the DNA is TGTGCCAGCAGTGAACACAGGGGCGGTGAGACCCAGTACTTC. It is translated as CASSEHRGGETQYF.

The chain has TRBV20-1 and TRBJ2-7, with D possibly matching TRBD2 (6 bases). The V end was cut by 3 bases, the J end by 4 bases, with 19 bases between. The germline gives CDR1 DFQATT, CDR2 SNEGSKA (reference sequence). The CDR3 contains 15 residues. CDR3 sequence reads: CSARGRRAQEYEQYF. The CDR3 DNA follows: TGCAGTGCTAGGGGAAGGAGGGCCCAGGAGTACGAGCAGTACTTC.

This clonotype was seen only a few times. The chain is built from TRBV20-1 and TRBJ1-5, with a weak D call TRBD1 (5 bases). Per germline, CDR1 DFQATT and CDR2 SNEGSKA (reference sequence). CDR3 size: 12 residues. V was pared by 3 bases and J by 5 bases, with 8 bases between. The CDR3 DNA is TGCAGTGCTAGGGACAAGGATCAGCCCCAGCATTTT. Its protein is CSARDKDQPQHF.

V is TRBV5-4 and J is TRBJ2-1; the D call may be TRBD1 or TRBD2 (5 bases each). The CDR3 extends over 13 amino acids. Germline lookup yields CDR1 SGHNT and CDR2 YYREEE (reference sequence). V lost 4 bases and J 6 bases, leaving 11 bases between the germline ends. CDR3 nucleotide sequence: TGTGCCAGCAGCCCGGGAAGGGGCAATGAGCAGTTCTTC. Translated: CASSPGRGNEQFF.

The V and J genes are TRBV6-5 and TRBJ2-3, with D perhaps TRBD2 (6 bases). V was cut by 2 bases and J by 6 bases, with 15 bases left in between. CDR1 is MNHEY, CDR2 SVGAGI, per germline. The CDR3 is 15 residues long. The CDR3 DNA reads as TGTGCCAGCAGTTACACAGAGACTAGAATTGATACGCAGTATTTT. It translates to CASSYTETRIDTQYF.

Comments on this clonotype: At one boundary the junction diverges from the germline segment, which might be a read error. The rearrangement links TRBV27 to TRBJ2-5, with D maybe TRBD2 (7 bases). Germline CDR1 MNHEY, CDR2 SMNVEV (reference sequence). The CDR3 extends over 15 amino acids. The CDR3 region has the DNA TGTGTCAGCAGTTTCACGGCGGGGGCCGAAGAGACCCAGTACTTC. The encoded protein is CVSSFTAGAEETQYF.

This clonotype was seen a few times. This rearrangement joins TRBV5-1 to TRBJ2-2, with D perhaps matching TRBD1 (5 bases). The CDR3 length is 16 residues. In germline, CDR1 is SGHRS, CDR2 YFSETQ. V was shortened by 2 bases and J by 1 base, with 12 bases between the two germline ends. The CDR3, as DNA: TGCGCCAGCAGCTTTGGGGCCTCCTGGAACACCGGGGAGCTGTTTTTT. Translating it yields CASSFGASWNTGELFF.

The chain couples TRBV19 to TRBJ1-5, with 8 bases fitting TRBD1. Germline trimming cut 5 bases from V and 6 bases from J; bases unmatched to any gene: 6. Germline V CDR1 and CDR2: LNHDA, SQIVND (reference sequence). This CDR3 contains 14 residues. The CDR3 region has the DNA TGTGCCAGTAGTGCAGGGGGCTTGGGTCAGCCCCAGCATTTT. Its translation: CASSAGGLGQPQHF.

This sequence joins TRBV5-1 and TRBJ2-7; 12 bases are shared with TRBD2. Germline CDR1 and CDR2: SGHRS and YFSETQ. The CDR3 is 16 amino acids. With 4 bases clipped from V and 5 bases from J, the junction kept 10 bases outside the gene matches. The CDR3 spells CASSPSTSGGPHEQYF. As DNA, the CDR3 is TGCGCCAGCAGCCCCTCGACTAGCGGGGGCCCCCACGAGCAGTACTTC.

The chain couples TRBV20-1 to TRBJ2-2; 8 nucleotides align to TRBD2. The V segment lost 3 bases and the J segment 5 bases; nucleotides outside the gene matches: 8. Germline-derived CDR1 and CDR2 are DFQATT and SNEGSKA (reference sequence). The CDR3 contains 15 residues. CDR3 DNA: TGCAGTGCTAGGCCGAGCGGGAGAGGGACCGGGGAGCTGTTTTTT. Translation gives CSARPSGRGTGELFF.

J is TRBJ2-3 and V is TRBV3-1, with 10 bases matching TRBD2. V was pared by 3 bases and J by 0 bases, with 9 bases of the junction left unmatched. Germline V gene data show CDR1 as LGHDT and CDR2 as YNNKEL (reference sequence). This CDR3 comprises 18 residues. The CDR3 loop reads CASSQGSGGLGSTDTQYF. CDR3 DNA: TGTGCCAGCAGCCAGGGTAGCGGGGGGCTGGGGAGCACAGATACGCAGTATTTT.

This clonotype was seen many times. CDR3: CSVGGYTF. The CDR3 DNA reads TGCAGCGTTGGGGGCTACACCTTC. The rearrangement links TRBV29-1 to TRBJ1-2, with unresolved D. Germline loops: CDR1 SQVTM, CDR2 ANQGSEA. Between the trimmed V and J ends, which lost 4 bases and 8 bases, there was a span of 2 bases. The CDR3 totals 8 residues.

This clonotype appeared a few times. This chain connects TRBV4-2 to TRBJ1-1, with D possibly matching TRBD1 (6 bases). The length of the CDR3 is 15 residues. V lost 2 bases and J 7 bases, leaving 17 bases between the germline ends. Germline CDR1 LGHNA, CDR2 YNFKEQ. DNA for the CDR3: TGTGCCAGCAGCCAAACGGACCGGGACACTCTTGAAGCTTTCTTT. Its translation is CASSQTDRDTLEAFF.

The chain recombines TRBV7-6 with TRBJ2-3; D is perhaps TRBD1 (5 bases). The CDR3 totals 15 residues. V was pared by 3 bases and J by 0 bases, with 10 bases between. Germline-derived CDR1 and CDR2 are SGHVS and FNYEAQ. The DNA for the CDR3 is TGTGCCAGCAGCTTGGCAGGGTGCAGCACAGATACGCAGTATTTT. Protein product: CASSLAGCSTDTQYF. The variable domain in full, completed from reference TRBV7-6 and TRBJ2-3, reads GAGVSQSPRYKVTKRGQDVALRCDPISGHVSLYWYRQALGQGPEFLTYFNYEAQQDKSGLPNDRFSAERPEGSISTLTIQRTEQRDSAMYRCASSLAGCSTDTQYFGPGTRLTVL.

This clonotype showed up just a few times. V is TRBV7-2 and J is TRBJ1-6; 9 bases agree with TRBD1. Germline-derived CDR1 and CDR2 are SGHTA and FQGNSA. The CDR3 has 14 amino acids. Trimming cost V 4 bases and J 8 bases; bases outside gene matches: 3. Here the CDR3 reads CASSSRTGDSPLHF. The CDR3 DNA reads TGTGCCAGCAGCTCTCGGACAGGGGATTCACCCCTCCACTTT.

The chain carries TRBV5-1 and TRBJ1-2; TRBD1 matches 11 bases. CDR1 SGHRS and CDR2 YFSETQ come from the germline V gene. The CDR3 has 17 amino acids. Trimming cost V 4 bases and J 8 bases; bases outside gene matches: 16. The CDR3, as DNA: TGCGCCAGCAGCGGGACCGGGACAGGGGGAGAAAGGCGGGGCTACACCTTC. It codes for CASSGTGTGGERRGYTF.

In its sample, this clonotype was seen a few times. V is TRBV5-1 and J is TRBJ1-6, with D maybe TRBD1 (5 bases). Germline CDR1 SGHRS, CDR2 YFSETQ. V was pared by 0 bases and J by 6 bases, with 7 bases between. This CDR3 is 14 amino acids long. For the CDR3, the DNA is TGCGCCAGCAGCTTGGAAAGGGGTAATTCACCCCTCCACTTT. It translates to CASSLERGNSPLHF. Using reference TRBV5-1 and TRBJ1-6 for the parts outside the CDR3, the full variable domain is KAGVTQTPRYLIKTRGQQVTLSCSPISGHRSVSWYQQTPGQGLQFLFEYFSETQRNKGNFPGRFSGRQFSNSRSEMNVSTLELGDSALYLCASSLERGNSPLHFGNGTRLTVT.

This clonotype was detected only a few times. V is TRBV12-3 or TRBV12-4 and J is TRBJ1-5; 7 bases map to TRBD1. V lost 5 bases, J lost 1 base, and 5 bases stayed unmatched. The CDR3 contains 15 residues. The CDR3 here is CASSPTGLSNQPQHF. CDR3 bases: TGTGCCAGCAGTCCGACAGGGTTGAGCAATCAGCCCCAGCATTTT.

This chain uses TRBV7-9 with TRBJ2-7; D is possibly TRBD1 (6 bases). The CDR3 length is 15 residues. Germline-derived CDR1 and CDR2 are SEHNR and FQNEAQ (reference sequence). V was pared by 2 bases and J by 0 bases, with 11 bases between. In nucleotides, the CDR3 is TGTGCCAGCAGCTTAAGGGGACACAGCTCCTACGAGCAGTACTTC. Its protein product is CASSLRGHSSYEQYF. The full variable domain, in which reference TRBV7-9 and TRBJ2-7 provide the parts outside the CDR3, is DTGVSQNPRHKITKRGQNVTFRCDPISEHNRLYWYRQTLGQGPEFLTYFQNEAQLEKSRLLSDRFSAERPKGSFSTLEIQRTEQGDSAMYLCASSLRGHSSYEQYFGPGTRLTVT.